Sequencing of this T cell receptor beta chain was carried out in a study of cytomegalovirus exposure and HLA in healthy donors. Overall study context: As released early, the data held roughly 85 million unique TCRs from HLA-typed donors.

The V end lost 4 bases, the J end lost 8 bases, and 14 bases lay between the germline ends. This CDR3 spans 13 amino acids. CDR1 and CDR2 (germline): SGHTA, FQGNSA. This clone was seen only a few times. What it binds is unknown. Study-level results: Cytomegalovirus association was assigned to around 150 TCR beta chains. Further analysis was carried out later, and it showed several of the most significant clusters appearing linked to common viral pathogens.

The PCR was carried out with 60 Vbeta primers and 13 Jbeta primers. Authors' data handling: Among the unique TCR beta chains that a later analysis counted, 80 million to 100 million in all, 9.5 million to 11 million were shared. Here immunoSEQ multiplex PCR was the method, and the copy in TCRdb shows in-frame clones only, minus some. For V, J and clone size, that table is used; D and trimming come from the DNA. This table holds tens of thousands of clones, 66% found once. The chain links TRBV7-2 to TRBJ1-2; D not certain. The specimen was PBMCs. This TCR came from a man aged 50-59 years in good health and CMV-seropositive. The CDR3 DNA is TGTGCCAGCAGCTCCGCGTCCTTGAGGGGCTACACCTTC. It encodes CASSSASLRGYTF.